This T cell receptor (beta chain) was sequenced in a study of blood T cell repertoires in COVID-19. Across the whole study: Spain, Italy and the United States supplied samples that represented acute and convalescent COVID-19. T cells, B-cell-depleted T cells, or PBMCs provided the cDNA or gDNA that served as material.

Here immunoSEQ multiplex PCR was the method, and the copy in TCRdb shows in-frame clones only, minus some. The table includes about 40,000 clones, roughly three quarters detected once. Sequenced sample: peripheral blood. This TCR derives from a woman at least 80 years old with acute or convalescent COVID-19.

CDR3 amino acids: CASSPIAGRGTVAKNIQYF. The CDR3 nucleotides read TGTGCCAGCAGCCCTATAGCGGGGAGAGGGACGGTCGCCAAAAACATTCAGTACTTC. This chain connects TRBV3-1 (or the pseudogene TRBV3-2) to TRBJ2-4; 8 bases map to TRBD2. The germline V gene encodes CDR1 LGHDT and CDR2 YNNKEL (reference sequence). Losses at the gene ends were 4 bases for V and 1 base for J; bases not matched to a gene: 15. The CDR3 is 19 amino acids.